A single TCR beta chain is shown here with its context. What it binds is unknown. Other DNA variants within this sample encode the same CDR3. The data belong to a study of OX40 agonist ivuxolimab in advanced cancers. On the study more broadly: Ivuxolimab was delivered to patients intravenously every 2 weeks at doses spanning 0.01 to 10 mg/kg.

Germline CDR1 is PRHDT and CDR2 is FYEKMQ (reference sequence). The CDR3 has 15 amino acids. J gave up 2 bases and V 0 bases, and 0 bases lay outside the gene matches. A history of autoimmune disease or systemic immunosuppression excluded patients. Findings of the study overall: Some of the lowest clonal expansion was seen in partial responders at 0.1-3.0 mg/kg.

Clones were sequenced by immunoSEQ multiplex PCR, and TCRdb holds only the in-frame ones, with some missing. Among about 79,000 clones listed, 80% to 95% were seen once. V and J are TRBV13 and TRBJ2-7; 11 nucleotides line up with TRBD1. The sample here was CD4+ or CD8+ T cells sorted from blood, taken in a trial of the OX40 agonist ivuxolimab. This TCR was recovered from an adult with an advanced solid tumor such as melanoma, head and neck, liver or kidney cancer. CDR3 in DNA: TGTGCCAGCAGCTTAGGGGGACAGGGGGCCTACGAGCAGTACTTC. This encodes CASSLGGQGAYEQYF.